The clone carrying this T cell receptor (beta chain) has a handful of counts. What it binds is not known. The data stem from a study of CD8 T cells in ankylosing spondylitis. The study's findings and limits: Matched ankylosing spondylitis synovial fluid reportedly showed significant enrichment of disease-linked clones. Clones that were linked to disease were CD8+ and were relatively rare in peripheral blood. Ankylosing spondylitis blood appeared to carry a characteristic TCR beta motif of roughly eight highly homologous variants.

TCRdb processed the 5' RACE reads anew with MiXCR; each CDR3 protein has one entry. The top ten clones hold about a fifth of a sample with around 770,000 distinct CDR3 sequences, over 15% of them seen once. The CDR3 length is 13 residues. V was trimmed by 6 bases and J by 6 bases, leaving 12 bases between them. The specimen sequenced was blood, either unsorted or a sorted T cell fraction (not recorded which). V usage is TRBV12-3 or TRBV12-4 and J usage is TRBJ1-5; D is uncertain. This receptor was obtained from a male donor with ankylosing spondylitis. The DNA for the CDR3 is TGTGCCAGCAGCACCAGGTCTCGTCAGCCCCAGCATTTT. The encoded protein is CASSTRSRQPQHF.